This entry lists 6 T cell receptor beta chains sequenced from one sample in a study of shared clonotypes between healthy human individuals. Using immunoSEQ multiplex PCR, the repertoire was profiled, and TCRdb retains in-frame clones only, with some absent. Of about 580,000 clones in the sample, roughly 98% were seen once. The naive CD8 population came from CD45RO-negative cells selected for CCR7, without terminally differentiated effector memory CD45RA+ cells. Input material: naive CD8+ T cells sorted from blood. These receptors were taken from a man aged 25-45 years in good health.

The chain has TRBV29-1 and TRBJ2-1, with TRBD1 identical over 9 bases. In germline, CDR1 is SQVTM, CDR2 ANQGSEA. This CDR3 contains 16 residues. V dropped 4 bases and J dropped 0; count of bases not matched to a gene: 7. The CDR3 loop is CSVGGDRESSYNEQFF. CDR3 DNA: TGCAGCGTTGGGGGGGACAGGGAGAGCTCCTACAATGAGCAGTTCTTC.

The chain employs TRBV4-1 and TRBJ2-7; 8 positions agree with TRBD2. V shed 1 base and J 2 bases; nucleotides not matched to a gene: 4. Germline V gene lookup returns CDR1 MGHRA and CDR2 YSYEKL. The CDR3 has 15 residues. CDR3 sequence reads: CASSQVTSGTYEQYF. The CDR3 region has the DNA TGCGCCAGCAGCCAAGTTACTAGCGGAACCTACGAGCAGTACTTC.

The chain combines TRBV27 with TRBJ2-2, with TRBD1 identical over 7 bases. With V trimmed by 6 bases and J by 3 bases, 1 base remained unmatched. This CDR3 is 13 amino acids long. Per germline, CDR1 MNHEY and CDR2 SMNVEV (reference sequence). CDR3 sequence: CASRGQYTGELFF. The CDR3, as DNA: TGTGCCAGCAGGGGACAGTACACCGGGGAGCTGTTTTTT.

The CDR3 nucleotides are TGTGCCAGCAGCCAGGGACAGGGGACTTACGAGCAGTACTTC. Translating it yields CASSQGQGTYEQYF. This chain uses TRBV5-4 with TRBJ2-7, with 10 bases that match TRBD1. Germline loops: CDR1 SGHNT, CDR2 YYREEE (reference sequence). This CDR3 contains 14 residues. The ends lost 4 bases at V and 4 bases at J; junction bases unmatched: 5.

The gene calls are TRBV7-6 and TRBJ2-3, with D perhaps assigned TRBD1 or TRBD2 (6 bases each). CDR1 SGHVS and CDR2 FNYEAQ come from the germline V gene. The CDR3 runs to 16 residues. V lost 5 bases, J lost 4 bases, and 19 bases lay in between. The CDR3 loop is CASSPRRGLNADTQYF. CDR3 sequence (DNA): TGTGCCAGCAGCCCCCGCCGGGGGCTTAACGCAGATACGCAGTATTTT. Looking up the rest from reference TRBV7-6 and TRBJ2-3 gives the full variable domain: GAGVSQSPRYKVTKRGQDVALRCDPISGHVSLYWYRQALGQGPEFLTYFNYEAQQDKSGLPNDRFSAERPEGSISTLTIQRTEQRDSAMYRCASSPRRGLNADTQYFGPGTRLTVL.

The CDR3 DNA reads TGTGCCAGCAGTGATAATGCCTACGAGCAGTACTTC. Translation: CASSDNAYEQYF. This chain connects TRBV27 to TRBJ2-7, with D unresolved. The germline gives CDR1 MNHEY, CDR2 SMNVEV (reference sequence). This CDR3 region has 12 residues. V lost 5 bases, J lost 2 bases, and 7 bases lay in between.